The T cell receptor (beta chain) under discussion was sequenced for a study of tumor and adjacent non-tumor tissue in lung cancer (dated by TCRdb to the late 2010s). Broadly, across the study: Of the cohort, over 9 patients had adenocarcinoma, 2 had squamous cell carcinoma and 1 had small cell lung cancer. The roughly 15 enrolled patients, of whom approximately ten were men and 5 were women, were aged roughly 31 to 80 years and were diagnosed with TNM stage I to III disease. Sequencing generated a total of 125,075,908 productive TCRbeta reads, averaging roughly 4.2 million reads per sample. Bulk TCRbeta repertoires were compared between lung tumor tissue and matched distant non-tumor lung tissue obtained from over 13 lung cancer patients. Some 30 paired specimens, one tumor and one normal lung sample per patient, were profiled by TCRbeta CDR3 sequencing.

CDR3 length: 12 amino acids, cysteine to phenylalanine. The entry retains the CDR3 DNA only, 36 bases that are in frame from base 1. The germline V gene (reference sequence) supplies CDR1 DFQATT and CDR2 SNEGSKA. To note about this clonotype: Its antigen remains unidentified. Since a much larger clone is just one base distant, this may be a read error.

The protocol used for the library was multiplex PCR. Sequencing instrument: Illumina HiSeq 2500. TCRbeta libraries were constructed through three rounds of nested PCR with primers (Table S4) according to protocols modified from ARM-PCR. Before sequencing, PCR products of 200-500 bp were excised from the gel and purified with the QIAquick gel extraction kit. The source study handled its data this way. Trimmomatic was used to clean the reads, FLASH was used to merge the reads into complete CDR3 sequences, and MiTCR was used to assign the reads to V(D)J germline segments. VDJtools was used to compute clonal diversity as the inverse Simpson's index. Productive reads were defined as in-frame sequences without a premature stop codon. In-frame beta chains were kept once TCRdb had trimmed the public reads at Q25 with fastp and called clones with MiXCR. Each record represents a unique CDR3 protein, reported with the most common genes and DNA among its rows. In this record, the V and J calls reflect TCRdb's handling and not the investigators' own analysis. The sample table holds about 110,000 distinct CDR3 sequences, of which about 75% were seen once. 37% of the sample is in the top ten clones.

Overall study outcomes, separate from this receptor: A significantly larger cumulative share of the repertoire was made up by the top 100 clones in normal lung than in tumor tissue. Because peripheral blood was not sequenced, blood TCRbeta repertoires in the lung cancer patients of the study were not examined. Tumor tissue showed significantly higher TCR diversity (inverse Simpson) than normal lung tissue, at around 460 vs 160 (P = 0.0075, Mann-Whitney U test). Significantly higher TCR diversity was found in younger patients, and higher tumor TCR diversity was associated with shorter overall and disease-free survival. Neither the sequencing platform nor unique molecular identifiers are named or mentioned anywhere in the methods. Only about 15 patients were in the cohort, and the authors stated that larger samples and more detailed clinical data are needed.

Bulk unsorted tissue served as the source for RNA extraction, and RNA quality was assessed using a NanoDrop ND-1000 and an Agilent 2100. All donors had newly diagnosed lung cancer, had not received prior chemotherapy, and were admitted for thoracic surgery in China between August and November 2014. Patients who had received previous radiotherapy or chemotherapy, or who had another concurrent cancer, were excluded from the study. Surgical tissue pieces of about 1-2.3 cm3 were preserved in RNAlater solution and stored at -80 °C until use. Sequencing input: lung tumor tissue. The sequence was obtained from a woman between 55 and 75 years old with non-small cell lung cancer. Recombination connected TRBV20-1 to TRBJ2-5, and TRBD2 aligns with 8 junction nucleotides. The nucleotide sequence is given as TGCAGTACTAGCGGATACCAAGAGACCCAGTACTTC. Its product reads: CSTSGYQETQYF.